The T cell receptor beta chain described here comes from a study of T cells in Graves' hyperthyroidism and ophthalmopathy. This clonotype was found many times. Its antigen remains unknown. Individuals with ophthalmopathy presented a Clinical Activity Score of at least 3, a NOSPECS grade of at least 4 and a duration under 3 months. Clinical symptoms, serum thyroxine and TRAb, thyroid ultrasound and orbital computed tomography together formed the diagnostic basis. The CDR3 is made up of 13 amino acids. The ends were cut back, 0 bases at V and 2 bases at J, with 8 bases in the middle. Germline V gene data show CDR1 as GTSNPN and CDR2 as SVGIG (reference sequence). Study-wide findings and caveats: It was a median around 6 months before onset that the model predicted ophthalmopathy.

Amplified TCR beta CDR3 regions derived from RNA transcripts. The TCR CDR3 first-round RT-PCR relied on the HTBI primer set. TCRdb passed the multiplex PCR reads through MiXCR, listing each CDR3 protein once. Among around 600,000 distinct CDR3 sequences listed, roughly 15% were seen once. The V and J genes are TRBV30 and TRBJ2-7; unclear D gene. This clonotype was obtained from a woman aged 45-65 years with Graves' ophthalmopathy. What was sequenced was blood. CDR3 in DNA: TGTGCCTGGAGTGTAATAGGAACCTACGAGCAGTACTTC. It yields the protein CAWSVIGTYEQYF.